This T cell receptor beta chain was sequenced during a study of blood T cells in healthy people across ages. General study results and limits: It was found that TCR beta diversity correlated strongly with the percentage of naive T cells.

Donors were systemically healthy Caucasian individuals from Russia aged roughly 6 to 90 years. No fewer than 7 million PBMCs went into each sample. Combining a sample-barcoded 5' primer with a J-beta primer mix, a second PCR ran for about 7 to 12 cycles. TCRdb used MiXCR to reprocess the 5' RACE reads, holding one entry per CDR3 protein. Among some 1.5 million distinct CDR3 sequences listed, less than 45% were seen once. Germline CDR1 is SEHNR and CDR2 is FQNEAQ (reference sequence). V dropped 3 bases and J dropped 6; count of bases not matched to a gene: 7. This CDR3 region has 14 residues. This clonotype was counted only a few times. Its target is unknown.

Input material: blood. The genes are TRBV7-9 and TRBJ2-7, with 8 nucleotides matching TRBD2. The clonotype comes from a woman younger than 35 in good health. CDR3 sequence: CASSFEGTRSEQYF. The CDR3 DNA reads TGTGCCAGCAGCTTCGAGGGGACTAGGAGCGAGCAGTACTTC.